The clone carrying this T cell receptor (beta chain) was found a few times. This sample is drawn from a study of identical twins. One entry per CDR3 protein results from TCRdb running MiXCR on the 5' RACE reads. The data hold hundreds of thousands of distinct CDR3 sequences, with about 12% observed a single time. V was cut by 2 bases and J by 7 bases, with 18 bases left in between. Looked up from germline, CDR1 is DFQATT and CDR2 is SNEGSKA (reference sequence). The CDR3 consists of 15 residues. This same sample was also taken into another study, of yellow fever vaccine responses in identical twins.

The clonotype originates from a young woman in good health. Sequencing input: PBMCs. The gene calls are TRBV20-1 and TRBJ2-1; tentative D call: TRBD2 (6 bases). The CDR3 sequence: CSARPPAEGWNEQFF. DNA of the CDR3: TGCAGTGCTAGACCCCCGGCGGAGGGCTGGAATGAGCAGTTCTTC.